This T cell receptor beta chain is from a study of OX40 agonist ivuxolimab in advanced cancers. In the study overall: At doses from 0.01 to 10 mg/kg, patients were given intravenous ivuxolimab every 2 weeks. Partial responses were achieved by three patients, one with hepatocellular carcinoma and two with cutaneous melanoma.

The V gene's germline CDR1 is SNHLY and CDR2 FYNNEI. The CDR3 extends over 14 amino acids. V lost 2 bases, J lost 0 bases, and 7 bases lay in between. About this clone itself: Antigen: not known.

Repertoires were generated with immunoSEQ multiplex PCR, while TCRdb's copy carries only in-frame clones and drops some. The top ten hold 3.5% to 4.5% of the sample, which has over 55,000 clones, roughly nine tenths seen once. Exclusion applied to patients with autoimmune disease history or systemic immunosuppression. General study findings and limits: CD4+ and CD8+ blood T cells expanded clonally by week 6 at 0.1 to 3.0 mg/kg.

The rearrangement joins TRBV2 to TRBJ1-2; weak D call: TRBD1 (5 bases). The specimen comprised CD4+ or CD8+ T cells sorted from blood, sampled in a trial of the OX40 agonist ivuxolimab. The TCR was taken from an adult with an advanced solid tumor such as melanoma, head and neck, liver or kidney cancer. The CDR3 sequence is CASSELRANYGYTF. The CDR3, as DNA: TGTGCCAGCAGTGAACTCAGGGCTAACTATGGCTACACCTTC.